A single sample gave rise to the 32 T cell receptor beta chains below, sequenced in a study of shared clonotypes between healthy human individuals (dated by TCRdb to about 2020). For the CD8 naive samples, CD45RO-negative cells were positively selected for CCR7, yielding a CD45RA+CCR7+ population from which TemRA cells were excluded. The receptor library was made with the immunoSEQ multiplex PCR assay. TCRdb carries this immuneACCESS record with in-frame sequences only. Its versions omit some clonotypes, under half of them owing to an unresolved V gene in the studies checked, with the rest unexplained. The sample table shows about 590,000 clones, and just under 97% are seen once. The ten largest clones add up to 0.11% of the sample. Sequencing input: naive CD8+ T cells sorted from blood. The sample's cell subset or site label is to be understood as: CD45RA+CCR7+. The receptors derive from a woman aged 25 to 39 in good health.

The chain joins TRBV11-3 to TRBJ2-2, with 7 positions matching TRBD2. V shed 0 bases, J shed 4 bases, and the junction held 8 bases outside the gene matches. From germline, CDR1 is SGHNT and CDR2 YENEEA. CDR3 size: 17 residues. The CDR3 region has the DNA TGTGCCAGCAGCTTAGAGGCGGGAGTGCTGGGCACCGGGGAGCTGTTTTTT. Amino acids: CASSLEAGVLGTGELFF.

In the case of this clone: The sample contains more than one DNA sequence encoding this CDR3. The V gene is TRBV20-1, the J gene TRBJ2-1; a weak D match, TRBD2 (6 bases). CDR1 is DFQATT, CDR2 SNEGSKA, per germline (reference sequence). The germline V and J ends were trimmed by 5 bases and 10 bases, with 12 bases remaining between them. The CDR3 runs 11 residues. The CDR3 reads CSARLVGEQFF. Here the CDR3 DNA reads TGCAGTGCTCGACTAGTGGGCGAGCAGTTCTTC.

J is TRBJ2-7 and V is TRBV18; D is perhaps TRBD2 (6 bases). Trimming stripped 3 bases from V and 7 bases from J, with 10 bases between. This CDR3 has 12 residues. Germline CDR1 is KGHSH and CDR2 is LQKENI. This CDR3 is CASSPPAGEQYF. The CDR3 nucleotides read TGTGCCAGCTCACCCCCTGCGGGAGAGCAGTACTTC.

This chain links TRBV5-1 with TRBJ2-7; TRBD1 matches at 9 bases. Germline CDR1 reads SGHRS; CDR2 reads YFSETQ. V shed 4 bases and J 6 bases; nucleotides not matched to a gene: 11. This CDR3 spans 15 amino acids. The CDR3 DNA reads as TGCGCCAGCAGCCAGTTGCCGGGACAGGGAGGCGAGCAGTACTTC. It yields the protein CASSQLPGQGGEQYF. Full variable domain (missing parts from reference TRBV5-1 and TRBJ2-7): KAGVTQTPRYLIKTRGQQVTLSCSPISGHRSVSWYQQTPGQGLQFLFEYFSETQRNKGNFPGRFSGRQFSNSRSEMNVSTLELGDSALYLCASSQLPGQGGEQYFGPGTRLTVT.

On this clone itself: Other nucleotide sequences from this sample produce the same CDR3. The chain carries TRBV11-2 and TRBJ2-7; TRBD2 matches 9 bases. Germline-derived CDR1 and CDR2 are SGHAT and FQNNGV. The CDR3 spans 15 residues. V gave up 0 bases and J gave up 3 bases; unmatched junction bases: 3. CDR3 protein: CASSLEVAGDYEQYF. CDR3 nucleotide sequence: TGTGCCAGCAGCTTAGAGGTAGCGGGGGACTACGAGCAGTACTTC. The whole variable domain, filled in from reference TRBV11-2 and TRBJ2-7, reads EAGVAQSPRYKIIEKRQSVAFWCNPISGHATLYWYQQILGQGPKLLIQFQNNGVVDDSQLPKDRFSAERLKGVDSTLKIQPAKLEDSAVYLCASSLEVAGDYEQYFGPGTRLTVT.

The J gene is TRBJ1-2, the V gene TRBV5-4, with D uncertain. The CDR3 loop spans 11 amino acids. V was clipped by 7 bases and J by 1 base, with 5 bases between them. In germline, CDR1 is SGHNT, CDR2 YYREEE (reference sequence). CDR3 amino acids: CASGDNYGYTF. The DNA for the CDR3 is TGTGCCAGCGGGGATAACTATGGCTACACCTTC. Variable domain in full (rest from reference TRBV5-4 and TRBJ1-2): ETGVTQSPTHLIKTRGQQVTLRCSSQSGHNTVSWYQQALGQGPQFIFQYYREEENGRGNFPPRFSGLQFPNYSSELNVNALELDDSALYLCASGDNYGYTFGSGTRLTVV.

The chain employs TRBV5-5 and TRBJ2-4; perhaps TRBD2 as D (7 bases). Per germline, CDR1 SGHKS and CDR2 YYEKEE (reference sequence). The CDR3 runs to 17 residues. V gave up 1 base and J gave up 1 base, with 15 bases separating them. DNA for the CDR3: TGTGCCAGCAGCTTGCAGGGAGGGGGGCCCGCCAAAAACATTCAGTACTTC. The encoded protein is CASSLQGGGPAKNIQYF.

Only one count was recorded for this clone. The chain employs TRBV11-3 and TRBJ2-7; 8 bases line up with TRBD2. Germline assignment: CDR1 SGHNT and CDR2 YENEEA. The CDR3 contains 16 residues. V dropped 1 base and J dropped 5; count of bases not matched to a gene: 10. Here the CDR3 DNA reads TGTGCCAGCAGCTTAGGCAGTCCGGGACTAGGCCACGAGCAGTACTTC. The encoded protein is CASSLGSPGLGHEQYF.

V usage is TRBV27 and J usage is TRBJ2-1; the match to TRBD2 covers 9 bases. The length of the CDR3 is 14 residues. Trimming took 6 bases from V and 7 from J; bases not matched to a gene: 7. The germline V gene has CDR1 MNHEY and CDR2 SMNVEV (reference sequence). The CDR3 DNA is TGTGCCAGCAGCTCCGGGACTAGCTATAATGAGCAGTTCTTC. Protein sequence: CASSSGTSYNEQFF.

The J gene is TRBJ1-2, the V gene TRBV28, with TRBD1 matching 7 bases. The CDR3 runs 15 residues. V gave up 7 bases and J gave up 2 bases; unmatched junction bases: 10. CDR1 and CDR2 from the germline V gene are MDHEN and SYDVKM. The CDR3 bases are TGTGCCAGCAAAGACAGGGAGGAAGTAAACTATGGCTACACCTTC. This codes for CASKDREEVNYGYTF.

This clone was recorded a few times. The rearrangement links TRBV9 to TRBJ2-1; D assignment may be TRBD1 or TRBD2 (5 bases each). V gave up 3 bases and J gave up 7 bases, with 17 bases separating them. The germline gives CDR1 SGDLS, CDR2 YYNGEE. The CDR3 runs 15 residues. This CDR3 is CASSDNGAPGNEQFF. The CDR3 DNA is TGTGCCAGCAGCGATAACGGGGCCCCAGGGAATGAGCAGTTCTTC.

The CDR3 DNA reads as TGTGCCAGCAGCTTAGCGGTTGTAGGGACTAGCGGGAGGAATGAGCAGTTCTTC. Protein: CASSLAVVGTSGRNEQFF. The chain couples TRBV13 to TRBJ2-1; TRBD2 agrees at 15 bases. The germline V gene encodes CDR1 PRHDT and CDR2 FYEKMQ (reference sequence). V gave up 1 base and J gave up 7 bases; unmatched junction bases: 8. The CDR3 contains 18 residues.

The chain carries TRBV5-6 and TRBJ2-1, with D perhaps TRBD1 or TRBD2 (5 bases each). CDR3 length: 16 amino acids. Per germline, CDR1 SGHDT and CDR2 YYEEEE. Trimming cost V 0 bases and J 2 bases, with 12 bases left between them. CDR3 sequence: CASSLAGRGPYNEQFF. The CDR3 DNA reads TGTGCCAGCAGCTTGGCTGGACGGGGCCCCTACAATGAGCAGTTCTTC.

The V and J genes are TRBV2 and TRBJ1-1; 9 bases are shared with TRBD1. V lost 4 bases, J lost 1 base, and 16 bases stayed unmatched. The CDR3 loop spans 19 amino acids. Germline V CDR1 and CDR2: SNHLY, FYNNEI. CDR3 nucleotides: TGTGCCAGCAGTGCACTTTTCCGGGACAGGGACGGGAGGAACACTGAAGCTTTCTTT. It specifies CASSALFRDRDGRNTEAFF.

The chain links TRBV28 to TRBJ2-1, with 10 bases lining up with TRBD1. Trimming took 8 bases from V and 9 from J; bases not matched to a gene: 7. The CDR3 totals 13 residues. Germline values: CDR1 MDHEN, CDR2 SYDVKM. The CDR3 DNA is TGTGCCAGCGGACAGGGGGATGTTGTTGAGCAGTTCTTC. This encodes CASGQGDVVEQFF.

The J gene is TRBJ2-5, the V gene TRBV9; 10 bases fit TRBD2. The J segment lost 6 bases and the V segment lost 3 bases, leaving 5 bases of the junction unmatched. CDR1 SGDLS and CDR2 YYNGEE come from the germline V gene. CDR3 length: 14 residues. The CDR3 spells CASSAPSGSQTQYF. CDR3 DNA: TGTGCCAGCAGCGCGCCTAGCGGGAGTCAGACCCAGTACTTC.

V is TRBV27 and J is TRBJ1-5; no clear D. The CDR3 loop spans 15 amino acids. V lost 1 base and J 2 bases, leaving 9 bases between the germline ends. Germline V gene data show CDR1 as MNHEY and CDR2 as SMNVEV (reference sequence). In DNA, the CDR3 is TGTGCCAGCAGTTTATTGGGTAAGGGCAATCAGCCCCAGCATTTT. Amino acids: CASSLLGKGNQPQHF.

This chain uses TRBV27 with TRBJ2-3, with D perhaps given as TRBD1 or TRBD2 (5 bases each). Germline loops: CDR1 MNHEY, CDR2 SMNVEV (reference sequence). The V end lost 2 bases, the J end lost 8 bases, and 17 bases lay between the germline ends. The CDR3 contains 15 residues. CDR3: CASSLVGTGSGTQYF. The CDR3 DNA reads TGTGCCAGCAGTTTAGTAGGGACGGGGTCTGGTACGCAGTATTTT.

The V gene is TRBV7-9, the J gene TRBJ2-7; possible D gene TRBD2, 6 bases. Trimming took 5 bases from V and 5 from J, leaving 22 bases between them. In germline, CDR1 is SEHNR, CDR2 FQNEAQ (reference sequence). The CDR3 spans 16 residues. CDR3 protein: CASSSHLAGSRDEQYF. In DNA, the CDR3 is TGTGCCAGCAGCAGCCACCTTGCCGGGAGTAGGGACGAGCAGTACTTC.

The rearrangement links TRBV29-1 to TRBJ2-3; possibly TRBD1 for D (5 bases). CDR3 length: 11 residues. Looked up from germline, CDR1 is SQVTM and CDR2 is ANQGSEA. V dropped 0 bases and J dropped 11 bases, with 9 bases sitting between them. CDR3 sequence (DNA): TGCAGCGTTGAAGAATTAGGGGTGCAGTATTTT. This sequence encodes CSVEELGVQYF.

The chain carries TRBV4-1 and TRBJ2-3; D perhaps matches TRBD2 (5 bases). With 1 base removed from V and 4 bases from J, the gap between germline ends came to 15 bases. The germline V gene encodes CDR1 MGHRA and CDR2 YSYEKL. The CDR3 spans 16 residues. The CDR3 nucleotides read TGCGCCAGCAGCCAAGTTATGGGGATGGAGGCAGATACGCAGTATTTT. This translates into CASSQVMGMEADTQYF.

Concerning this clone: This specimen includes other DNA sequences encoding the same CDR3. This sequence joins TRBV28 and TRBJ1-3; D not certain. Trimming removed 6 bases from V and 0 bases from J, with 6 bases in between. This CDR3 is 13 amino acids long. Germline values: CDR1 MDHEN, CDR2 SYDVKM. The CDR3 region is CASRDSSGNTIYF. The CDR3 nucleotides read TGTGCCAGCAGAGATAGCTCTGGAAACACCATATATTTT.

The gene calls are TRBV27 and TRBJ2-1; the D is unclear. This CDR3 region has 14 residues. The germline V and J ends were trimmed by 8 bases and 7 bases, with 18 bases remaining between them. CDR1 and CDR2 from the germline V gene are MNHEY and SMNVEV (reference sequence). The DNA for the CDR3 is TGTGCCAGCGGGTCGGGCACCCTTGGGAATGAGCAGTTCTTC. This translates into CASGSGTLGNEQFF.

The chain joins TRBV19 to TRBJ2-7; TRBD2 might be the D (6 bases). Germline V gene data show CDR1 as LNHDA and CDR2 as SQIVND (reference sequence). Trimming removed 2 bases at V and 3 bases at J, with 20 bases between. The CDR3 is made up of 17 amino acids. In nucleotides, the CDR3 is TGTGCCAGTAGTATATTTAGCGGCTCAAATACGGACTACGAGCAGTACTTC. This codes for CASSIFSGSNTDYEQYF.

The chain carries TRBV27 and TRBJ2-7, with TRBD1 matching over 10 bases. The CDR3 consists of 14 residues. CDR1 is MNHEY, CDR2 SMNVEV, per germline (reference sequence). V lost 5 bases to trimming and J lost 3 bases; unmatched junction nucleotides: 4. CDR3 in amino acids: CASSQGQGLYEQYF. The CDR3 DNA follows: TGTGCCAGCAGTCAGGGACAGGGGCTCTACGAGCAGTACTTC.

The rearrangement joins TRBV5-1 to TRBJ2-7; 7 bases line up with TRBD1. The CDR3 sequence is 12 residues long. Looked up from germline, CDR1 is SGHRS and CDR2 is YFSETQ. V trimming: 6 bases; J trimming: 7 bases; junction bases outside the gene matches: 7. The CDR3 spells CASKTGVGEQYF. CDR3 nucleotide sequence: TGCGCCAGCAAAACAGGGGTCGGGGAGCAGTACTTC.

The rearrangement uses TRBV9 and TRBJ2-2; possible D gene TRBD1, 5 bases. The ends were cut back, 3 bases at V and 4 bases at J, with 16 bases in the middle. CDR1 and CDR2 (germline): SGDLS, YYNGEE. This CDR3 contains 16 residues. DNA of the CDR3: TGTGCCAGCAGCGCGACCGCCGGACATAGCACCGGGGAGCTGTTTTTT. Translating it yields CASSATAGHSTGELFF.

In this sample, this clone turned up a few times. V gene TRBV18 combines with J gene TRBJ2-1; D remains ambiguous. Trimming took off 6 bases at V and 6 bases at J, with 9 bases between the two ends. The CDR3 runs 12 residues. The germline CDR1 and CDR2 sequences are KGHSH and LQKENI. The CDR3 sequence: CASSETGNEQFF. CDR3 in DNA: TGTGCCAGCTCTGAGACCGGCAATGAGCAGTTCTTC. The complete variable domain, with remaining parts taken from reference TRBV18 and TRBJ2-1, reads NAGVMQNPRHLVRRRGQEARLRCSPMKGHSHVYWYRQLPEEGLKFMVYLQKENIIDESGMPKERFSAEFPKEGPSILRIQQVVRGDSAAYFCASSETGNEQFFGPGTRLTVL.

Worth noting for this clone: The same CDR3 also results from other DNA sequences found in this sample. The rearrangement links TRBV11-2 to TRBJ1-2, with D maybe TRBD1 (5 bases). The CDR3 loop spans 13 amino acids. From germline, CDR1 is SGHAT and CDR2 FQNNGV. V was trimmed by 1 base and J by 3 bases, leaving 6 bases between them. CDR3: CASSLVGDYGYTF. DNA for the CDR3: TGTGCCAGCAGCTTAGTAGGGGACTATGGCTACACCTTC.

The chain employs TRBV28 and TRBJ1-6; TRBD1 might be the D (5 bases). V was pared by 6 bases and J by 7 bases, with 16 bases between. Germline lookup yields CDR1 MDHEN and CDR2 SYDVKM. The CDR3 length is 15 residues. The CDR3, as DNA: TGTGCCAGCAGCCTCGCCCAGGGCCTAAATTCACCCCTCCACTTT. Translation gives CASSLAQGLNSPLHF.

The J gene is TRBJ2-7, the V gene TRBV13; the D gene could be TRBD1 or TRBD2 (6 bases each). CDR3 length: 14 residues. The germline CDR1 and CDR2 sequences are PRHDT and FYEKMQ (reference sequence). Trimming stripped 8 bases from V and 0 bases from J, with 14 bases between. The CDR3, as DNA: TGTGCCAGCCAAAGGGGGACTCTCTCCTACGAGCAGTACTTC. It specifies CASQRGTLSYEQYF.

The chain carries TRBV29-1 and TRBJ1-3; D gene ambiguous. In germline, CDR1 is SQVTM, CDR2 ANQGSEA. The CDR3 sequence is 12 residues long. Trimming pared 4 bases from V and 4 bases from J, leaving 8 bases between. CDR3 nucleotides: TGCAGCGTTGTAGGGCAGGGAAACACCATATATTTT. Translation gives CSVVGQGNTIYF.